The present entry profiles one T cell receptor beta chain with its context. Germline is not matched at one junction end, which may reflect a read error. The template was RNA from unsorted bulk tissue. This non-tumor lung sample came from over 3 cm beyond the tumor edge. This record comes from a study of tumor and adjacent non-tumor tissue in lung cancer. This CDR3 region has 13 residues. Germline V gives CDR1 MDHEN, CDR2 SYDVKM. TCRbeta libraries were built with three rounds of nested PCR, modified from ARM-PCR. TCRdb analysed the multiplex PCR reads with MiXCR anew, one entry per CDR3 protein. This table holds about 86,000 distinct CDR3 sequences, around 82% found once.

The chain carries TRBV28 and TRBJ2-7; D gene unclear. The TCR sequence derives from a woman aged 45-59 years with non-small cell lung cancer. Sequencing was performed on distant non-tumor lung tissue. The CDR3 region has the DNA TGTGCAAGCAGTCCCTGGAGTCCCTACGAGCAGTACTTC. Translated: CASSPWSPYEQYF.